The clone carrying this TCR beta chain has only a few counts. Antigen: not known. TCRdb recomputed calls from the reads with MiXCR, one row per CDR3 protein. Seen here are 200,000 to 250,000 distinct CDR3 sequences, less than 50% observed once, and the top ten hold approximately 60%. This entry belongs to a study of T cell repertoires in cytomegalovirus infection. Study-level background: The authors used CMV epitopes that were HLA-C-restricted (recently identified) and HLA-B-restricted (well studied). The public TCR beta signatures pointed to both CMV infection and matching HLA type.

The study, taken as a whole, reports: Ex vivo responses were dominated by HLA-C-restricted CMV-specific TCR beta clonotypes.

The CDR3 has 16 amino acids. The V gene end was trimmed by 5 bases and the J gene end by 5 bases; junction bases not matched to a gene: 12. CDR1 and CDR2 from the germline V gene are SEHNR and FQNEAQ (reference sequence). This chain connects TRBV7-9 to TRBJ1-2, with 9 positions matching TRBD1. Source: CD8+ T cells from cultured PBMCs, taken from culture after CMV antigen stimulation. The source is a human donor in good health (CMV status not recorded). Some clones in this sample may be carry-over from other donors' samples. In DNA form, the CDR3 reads TGTGCCAGCAGCCTAGACAGGGGGACGTTCGGTTATGGCTACACCTTC. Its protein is CASSLDRGTFGYGYTF.